Below, 27 T cell receptor beta chains from the same sample are listed, as sequenced in a study of CD8 T cells in Susac syndrome (dated by TCRdb to about 2019). Library preparation used the immunoSEQ multiplex PCR assay. RNA was extracted using the RNeasy kit, and about 0.45 to 1 microgram was reverse transcribed with random hexamers. The public sequencing data were trimmed at Q25 with fastp and processed into clonotypes with MiXCR by TCRdb, which kept only in-frame beta chains. Each entry is one CDR3 protein sequence, shown with its most common DNA and genes. The sample table shows some 130,000 distinct CDR3 sequences, and approximately 95% are seen once. Clones ranked in the top ten supply approximately 0.17% of the sample. Sample: CD8+ T cells from PBMCs. Receptors were obtained from a human donor with Susac syndrome.

This chain connects TRBV6-5 to TRBJ2-7; D unresolved. This CDR3 region has 13 residues. V was cut by 2 bases and J by 4 bases, with 9 bases left in between. Germline V gene sequence: CDR1 MNHEY, CDR2 SVGAGI. Written as DNA, the CDR3 is TGTGCCAGCAGTTACGCAGACGGGTACGAGCAGTACTTC. This sequence encodes CASSYADGYEQYF.

This clonotype was detected a few times. The gene calls are TRBV7-9 and TRBJ2-7; D not resolved. V lost 5 bases and J 4 bases, leaving 12 bases between the germline ends. The length of the CDR3 is 13 residues. CDR1 and CDR2 (germline): SEHNR, FQNEAQ (reference sequence). CDR3 loop: CASSGLTRYEQYF. The CDR3 DNA reads as TGTGCCAGCAGCGGATTAACACGGTACGAGCAGTACTTC.

V and J are TRBV2 and TRBJ1-1, with D unclear. Germline-derived CDR1 and CDR2 are SNHLY and FYNNEI. Trimming took 8 bases from V and 6 from J, leaving 7 bases between them. The CDR3 covers 10 residues. The CDR3 DNA is TGTGCCAGCCGGGGAGCTGAAGCTTTCTTT. Its translation: CASRGAEAFF.

The J gene is TRBJ2-7, the V gene TRBV10-3, with 9 bases matching TRBD1. The germline gives CDR1 ENHRY, CDR2 SYGVKD. The CDR3 covers 14 residues. V shed 8 bases, J shed 5 bases, and the junction held 10 bases outside the gene matches. The CDR3 sequence: CAIALGQGINEQYF. CDR3 bases: TGTGCCATCGCCCTGGGACAGGGAATAAACGAGCAGTACTTC.

This clonotype was observed once. The chain couples TRBV5-4 to TRBJ2-2; 7 bases map to TRBD1. CDR1 and CDR2 from the germline V gene are SGHNT and YYREEE (reference sequence). There are 12 residues in the CDR3. Losses at the gene ends were 2 bases for V and 11 bases for J; bases not matched to a gene: 3. The CDR3 region is CASSFTGEELFF. The CDR3 bases are TGTGCCAGCAGCTTTACAGGGGAAGAGCTGTTTTTT.

The chain is built from TRBV24-1 and TRBJ1-1; the match to TRBD1 covers 10 bases. Germline CDR1 reads KGHDR; CDR2 reads SFDVKD. The V gene end was trimmed by 4 bases and the J gene end by 5 bases; junction bases not matched to a gene: 3. The CDR3 consists of 14 residues. CDR3 sequence (DNA): TGTGCCACCAGTGAGGGGACAGGGGTGACTGAAGCTTTCTTT. Residues: CATSEGTGVTEAFF.

V is TRBV15 and J is TRBJ2-2, with a weak D call TRBD2 (5 bases). The CDR3 is 15 amino acids. V lost 1 base and J 1 base, leaving 7 bases between the germline ends. Germline CDR1 and CDR2: LNHNV and YYDKDF (reference sequence). CDR3 protein: CATSRGGLNTGELFF. CDR3 nucleotides: TGTGCCACCAGCAGAGGCGGGTTGAACACCGGGGAGCTGTTTTTT.

The chain uses TRBV13 and TRBJ2-3; TRBD1 agrees at 10 bases. The length of the CDR3 is 14 residues. V lost 7 bases to trimming and J lost 5 bases; unmatched junction nucleotides: 6. The germline V gene encodes CDR1 PRHDT and CDR2 FYEKMQ (reference sequence). For the CDR3, the DNA is TGTGCCAGCAAGGGGACAGGGGAGAGAGATACGCAGTATTTT. Translated, it gives CASKGTGERDTQYF.

The J gene is TRBJ2-1, the V gene TRBV5-6, with TRBD2 identical over 7 bases. Per germline, CDR1 SGHDT and CDR2 YYEEEE. This CDR3 has 14 residues. Germline trimming cut 4 bases from V and 5 bases from J; bases unmatched to any gene: 6. The CDR3 spells CASSLGGAHNEQFF. CDR3 in DNA: TGTGCCAGCAGCCTGGGAGGGGCCCACAATGAGCAGTTCTTC.

The rearrangement uses TRBV12-5 and TRBJ1-1; D may be TRBD1 (5 bases). This CDR3 is built from 14 residues. The V end was cut by 4 bases, the J end by 1 base, with 10 bases between. Germline loops: CDR1 LGHNT, CDR2 FRNRAP. CDR3 region: CASGSGTPNTEAFF. The CDR3 DNA reads TGTGCTAGTGGTTCCGGGACGCCGAACACTGAAGCTTTCTTT.

As DNA, the CDR3 is TGTGCCAGCAGCGTTGGCGCGGGGGGAGCGGGAAACACCATATATTTT. Its translation: CASSVGAGGAGNTIYF. The chain has TRBV9 and TRBJ1-3, with D possibly TRBD1 on 5 matching bases. Germline CDR1 and CDR2: SGDLS and YYNGEE. This CDR3 is built from 16 residues. The V end lost 2 bases, the J end lost 4 bases, and 16 bases lay between the germline ends.

The chain links TRBV4-1 to TRBJ2-7, with D tentatively TRBD1 (5 bases). This CDR3 region has 14 residues. Germline V lookup: CDR1 MGHRA, CDR2 YSYEKL. V lost 1 base, J lost 4 bases, and 11 bases lay in between. CDR3 amino acids: CASSQGLGQYEQYF. CDR3 DNA: TGCGCCAGCAGCCAAGGACTGGGGCAGTACGAGCAGTACTTC.

The chain has TRBV15 and TRBJ1-2, with a tentative D call TRBD1 (5 bases). The CDR3 covers 17 residues. V shed 0 bases and J shed 7 bases, with 21 bases lying between them. Germline V gene data show CDR1 as LNHNV and CDR2 as YYDKDF (reference sequence). The chain's CDR3 is CATSRDTAVREGSGYTF. The CDR3 DNA reads as TGTGCCACCAGCAGAGACACGGCAGTGAGGGAGGGGAGTGGCTACACCTTC.

This chain connects TRBV9 to TRBJ2-2; no clear D. The CDR3 length is 15 residues. V lost 2 bases to trimming and J lost 3 bases, with 11 bases between them. Per the germline V gene, CDR1 is SGDLS and CDR2 is YYNGEE. CDR3 bases: TGTGCCAGCAGCGTTGGGGATGGCGACACCGGGGAGCTGTTTTTT. It yields the protein CASSVGDGDTGELFF.

The genes are TRBV29-1 and TRBJ2-2, with D perhaps TRBD1 or TRBD2 (5 bases each). The V gene lost 1 base and the J gene lost 6 bases, with 12 bases spanning the gap. This CDR3 is built from 14 residues. Per germline, CDR1 SQVTM and CDR2 ANQGSEA. CDR3 region: CSVEGKGRSGELFF. DNA for the CDR3: TGCAGCGTTGAAGGGAAGGGGAGATCCGGGGAGCTGTTTTTT.

This sequence joins TRBV28 and TRBJ2-3, with D possibly matching TRBD2 (7 bases). The CDR3 contains 15 residues. Trimming stripped 6 bases from V and 6 bases from J, with 19 bases between. CDR1 is MDHEN, CDR2 SYDVKM, per germline. CDR3: CASRRGGGHGDTQYF. In nucleotides, the CDR3 is TGTGCCAGCAGGAGGGGGGGAGGGCATGGGGATACGCAGTATTTT.

The sample holds one count of this clonotype. V and J are TRBV6-2 or TRBV6-3 and TRBJ1-2, with 7 bases that match TRBD1. From germline, CDR1 is MNHEY and CDR2 SVGEGT. The CDR3 runs to 13 residues. The V and J ends lost 10 bases and 5 bases, in that order; junction bases with no gene match: 10. The CDR3 spells CATSRGLGYGYTF. DNA for the CDR3: TGTGCCACGTCGAGGGGGCTTGGATATGGCTACACCTTC.

This chain links TRBV7-9 with TRBJ1-2; D might be TRBD1 (5 bases). Germline-derived CDR1 and CDR2 are SEHNR and FQNEAQ (reference sequence). Between the trimmed V and J ends, which lost 1 base and 1 base, there was a span of 19 bases. The CDR3 covers 18 residues. CDR3 coding DNA: TGTGCCAGCAGCTTAGGGAAGTTGAGGGGCACGGTTAACTATGGCTACACCTTC. Its translation: CASSLGKLRGTVNYGYTF.

The rearrangement links TRBV12-3 or TRBV12-4 to TRBJ2-5, with unresolved D. The CDR3 length is 14 residues. With 6 bases removed from V and 5 bases from J, the gap between germline ends came to 16 bases. CDR3 in DNA: TGTGCCAGCAGCCCCCGGCTGCCCGAGGAGACCCAGTACTTC. Translation: CASSPRLPEETQYF.

The V call is TRBV20-1, the J call TRBJ1-2, with 10 bases that match TRBD1. The CDR3 runs to 12 residues. Germline values: CDR1 DFQATT, CDR2 SNEGSKA (reference sequence). With 6 bases clipped from V and 9 bases from J, the junction kept 7 bases outside the gene matches. The CDR3 DNA is TGCAGTGCAGCCGGACAGGGGGAGAGCTACACCTTC. This codes for CSAAGQGESYTF.

V gene TRBV30 combines with J gene TRBJ2-1, with 10 bases identical to TRBD2. Germline-derived CDR1 and CDR2 are GTSNPN and SVGIG (reference sequence). The length of the CDR3 is 16 residues. V trimming: 1 base; J trimming: 8 bases; junction bases outside the gene matches: 11. Here the CDR3 DNA reads TGTGCCTGGAGTGAAATTGGTAGCGGGAGGACGGATGAGCAGTTCTTC. As protein: CAWSEIGSGRTDEQFF.

V usage is TRBV29-1 and J usage is TRBJ2-1; TRBD1 matches 7 bases. CDR3 length equals 16 residues. V shed 6 bases, J shed 4 bases, and the junction held 15 bases outside the gene matches. The germline gives CDR1 SQVTM, CDR2 ANQGSEA. CDR3 loop: CSVVSPGQRIYNEQFF. In nucleotides, the CDR3 is TGCAGCGTAGTTTCTCCGGGACAGAGGATTTACAATGAGCAGTTCTTC.

As for this clonotype: The junction departs from germline at one end; a sequencing error may be responsible. The chain recombines TRBV5-6 with TRBJ2-5, with D perhaps TRBD2 (5 bases). Germline V gene data show CDR1 as SGHDT and CDR2 as YYEEEE. The CDR3 is 13 residues long. DNA for the CDR3: TGTGCCAGCAGCCAATCAAGTTTCGGGGTTTATAACTTC. Translating gives CASSQSSFGVYNF.

The V call is TRBV6-7, the J call TRBJ2-7; a weak D match, TRBD1 (6 bases). TRBV6-7 has ORF status, its function being uncertain. Trimming removed 0 bases from V and 8 bases from J, with 17 bases in between. There are 15 residues in the CDR3. The CDR3 DNA follows: TGTGCCAGCAGTTACTCGAGCCAGGGGTTCGTTCAGCAGTACTTC. Translated, it gives CASSYSSQGFVQQYF.

The chain combines TRBV29-1 with TRBJ2-7, with 9 bases fitting TRBD2. The ends lost 5 bases at V and 4 bases at J; junction bases unmatched: 6. The CDR3 totals 13 residues. Per the germline V gene, CDR1 is SQVTM and CDR2 is ANQGSEA. CDR3 sequence reads: CSVRTSEKYEQYF. The CDR3 DNA reads as TGCAGCGTTCGGACTAGCGAGAAATACGAGCAGTACTTC.

V usage is TRBV7-6 and J usage is TRBJ1-1; D uncertain. Trimming shortened V by 5 bases and J by 10 bases, and 11 bases separated the two germline ends. The CDR3 runs to 11 residues. From germline, CDR1 is SGHVS and CDR2 FNYEAQ. For the CDR3, the DNA is TGTGCCAGCAGCCCTTTAGACGGAGCTTTCTTT. It encodes CASSPLDGAFF.

This chain connects TRBV11-2 to TRBJ2-1, with 12 bases matching TRBD2. The CDR3 runs 15 residues. With V trimmed by 0 bases and J by 8 bases, 2 bases remained unmatched. Germline CDR1 is SGHAT and CDR2 is FQNNGV. The CDR3 DNA reads as TGTGCCAGCAGCTTAGAGACTAGCGGGAGCGATGAGCAGTTCTTC. Amino acid sequence: CASSLETSGSDEQFF.